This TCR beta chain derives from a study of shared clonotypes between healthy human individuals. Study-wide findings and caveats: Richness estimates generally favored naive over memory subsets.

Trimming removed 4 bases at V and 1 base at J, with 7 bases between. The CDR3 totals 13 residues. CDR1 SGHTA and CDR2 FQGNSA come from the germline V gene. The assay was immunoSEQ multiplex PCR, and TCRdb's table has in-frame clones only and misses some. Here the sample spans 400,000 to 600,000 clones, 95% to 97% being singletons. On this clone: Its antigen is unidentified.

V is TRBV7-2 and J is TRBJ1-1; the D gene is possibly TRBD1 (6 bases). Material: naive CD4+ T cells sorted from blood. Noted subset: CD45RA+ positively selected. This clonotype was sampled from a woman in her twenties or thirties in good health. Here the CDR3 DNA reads TGTGCCAGCAGCTCGGGACAGAACACTGAAGCTTTCTTT. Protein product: CASSSGQNTEAFF.